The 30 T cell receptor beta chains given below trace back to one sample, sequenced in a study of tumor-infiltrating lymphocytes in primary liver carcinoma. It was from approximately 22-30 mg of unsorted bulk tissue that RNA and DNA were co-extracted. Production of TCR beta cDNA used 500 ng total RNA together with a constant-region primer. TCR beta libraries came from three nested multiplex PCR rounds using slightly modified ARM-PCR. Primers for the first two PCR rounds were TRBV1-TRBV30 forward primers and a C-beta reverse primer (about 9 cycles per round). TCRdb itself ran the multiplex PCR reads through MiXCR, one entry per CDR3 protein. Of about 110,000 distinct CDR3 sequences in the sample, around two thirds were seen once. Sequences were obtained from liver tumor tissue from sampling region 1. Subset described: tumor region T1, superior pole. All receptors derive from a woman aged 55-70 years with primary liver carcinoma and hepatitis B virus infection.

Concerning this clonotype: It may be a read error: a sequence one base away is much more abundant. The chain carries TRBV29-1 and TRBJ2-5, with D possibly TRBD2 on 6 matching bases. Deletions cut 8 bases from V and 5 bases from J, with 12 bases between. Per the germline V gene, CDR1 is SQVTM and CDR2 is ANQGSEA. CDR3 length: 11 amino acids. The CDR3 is CSLFGGETQYF. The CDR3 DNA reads TGCAGCCTTTTTGGAGGGGAGACCCAGTACTTC.

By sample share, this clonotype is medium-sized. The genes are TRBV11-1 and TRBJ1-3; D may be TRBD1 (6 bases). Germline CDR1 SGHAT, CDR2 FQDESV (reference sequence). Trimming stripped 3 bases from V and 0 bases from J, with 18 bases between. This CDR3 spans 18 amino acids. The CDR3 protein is CASSFNPSPGDSGNTIYF. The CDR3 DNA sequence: TGTGCCAGCAGCTTCAATCCATCGCCAGGGGACTCTGGAAACACCATATATTTT.

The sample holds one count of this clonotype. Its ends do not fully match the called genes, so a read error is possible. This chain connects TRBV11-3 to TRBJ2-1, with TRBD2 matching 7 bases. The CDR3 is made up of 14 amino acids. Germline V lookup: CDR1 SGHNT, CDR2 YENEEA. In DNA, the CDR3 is TGTGTCAGCAGCCGCGGACTGTCGGGGGGTGGGCAGTTCTTC. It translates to CVSSRGLSGGGQFF.

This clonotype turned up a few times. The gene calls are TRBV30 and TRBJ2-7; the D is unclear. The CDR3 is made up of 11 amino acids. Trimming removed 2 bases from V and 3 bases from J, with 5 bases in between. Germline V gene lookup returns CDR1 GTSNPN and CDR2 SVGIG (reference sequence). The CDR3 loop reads CAWSPGYEQYF. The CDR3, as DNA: TGTGCCTGGAGTCCGGGCTACGAGCAGTACTTC.

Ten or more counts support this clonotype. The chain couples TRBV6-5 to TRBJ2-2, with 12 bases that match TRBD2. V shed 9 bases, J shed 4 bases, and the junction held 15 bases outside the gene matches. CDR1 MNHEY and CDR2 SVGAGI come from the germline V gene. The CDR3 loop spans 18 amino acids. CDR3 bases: TGTGCCAGTACCAGACTAGCGGGAGCAATGACATCCACCGGGGAGCTGTTTTTT. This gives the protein CASTRLAGAMTSTGELFF.

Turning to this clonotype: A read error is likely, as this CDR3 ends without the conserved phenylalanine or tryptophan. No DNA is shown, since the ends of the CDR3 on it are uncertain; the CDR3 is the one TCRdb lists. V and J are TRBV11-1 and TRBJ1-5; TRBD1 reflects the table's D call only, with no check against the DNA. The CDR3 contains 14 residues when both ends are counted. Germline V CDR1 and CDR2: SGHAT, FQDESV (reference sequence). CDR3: CASSQGGFNQPQHI.

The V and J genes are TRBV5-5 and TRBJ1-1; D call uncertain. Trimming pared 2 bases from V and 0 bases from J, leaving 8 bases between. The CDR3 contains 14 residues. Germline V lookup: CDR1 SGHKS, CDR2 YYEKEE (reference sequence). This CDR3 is CASSFTALNTEAFF. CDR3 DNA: TGTGCCAGCAGCTTTACGGCTCTGAACACTGAAGCTTTCTTT.

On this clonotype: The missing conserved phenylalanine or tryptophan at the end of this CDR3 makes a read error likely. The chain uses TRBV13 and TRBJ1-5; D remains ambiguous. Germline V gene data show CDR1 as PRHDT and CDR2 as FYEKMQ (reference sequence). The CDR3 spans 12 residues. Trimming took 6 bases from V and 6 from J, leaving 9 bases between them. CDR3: CASRLRGQPQHL. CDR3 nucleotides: TGTGCCAGCAGATTGCGGGGTCAGCCCCAGCATCTT.

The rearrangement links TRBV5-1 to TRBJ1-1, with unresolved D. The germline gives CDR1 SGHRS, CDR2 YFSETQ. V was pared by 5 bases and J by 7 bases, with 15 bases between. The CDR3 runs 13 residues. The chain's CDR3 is CASREEVVIEAFF. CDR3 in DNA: TGCGCCAGCAGGGAGGAGGTGGTAATTGAAGCTTTCTTT. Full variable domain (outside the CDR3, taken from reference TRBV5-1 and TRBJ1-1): KAGVTQTPRYLIKTRGQQVTLSCSPISGHRSVSWYQQTPGQGLQFLFEYFSETQRNKGNFPGRFSGRQFSNSRSEMNVSTLELGDSALYLCASREEVVIEAFFGQGTRLTVV.

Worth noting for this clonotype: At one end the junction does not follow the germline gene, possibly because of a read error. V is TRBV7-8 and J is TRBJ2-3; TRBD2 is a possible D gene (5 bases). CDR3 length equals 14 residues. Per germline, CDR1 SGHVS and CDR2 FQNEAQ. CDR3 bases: TGTGTCAGCAGCTTACTAGGATCCGGGGATACGCAGTATTTT. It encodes CVSSLLGSGDTQYF. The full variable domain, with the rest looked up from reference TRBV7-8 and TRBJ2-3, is GAGVSQSPRYKVAKRGQDVALRCDPISGHVSLFWYQQALGQGPEFLTYFQNEAQLDKSGLPSDRFFAERPEGSVSTLKIQRTQQEDSAVYLCVSSLLGSGDTQYFGPGTRLTVL.

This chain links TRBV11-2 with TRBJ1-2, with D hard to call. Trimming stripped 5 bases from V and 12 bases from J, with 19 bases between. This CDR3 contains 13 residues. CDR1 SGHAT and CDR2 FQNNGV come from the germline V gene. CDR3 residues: CASSAKAGYDHTF. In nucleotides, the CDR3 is TGTGCCAGCAGCGCCAAAGCGGGGTATGATCACACCTTC. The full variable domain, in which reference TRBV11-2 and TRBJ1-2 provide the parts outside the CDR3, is EAGVAQSPRYKIIEKRQSVAFWCNPISGHATLYWYQQILGQGPKLLIQFQNNGVVDDSQLPKDRFSAERLKGVDSTLKIQPAKLEDSAVYLCASSAKAGYDHTFGSGTRLTVV.

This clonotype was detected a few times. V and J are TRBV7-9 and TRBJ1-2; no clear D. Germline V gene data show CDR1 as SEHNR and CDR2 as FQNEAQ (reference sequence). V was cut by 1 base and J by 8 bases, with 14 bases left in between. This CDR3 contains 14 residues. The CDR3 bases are TGTGCCAGCAGCTTAGTGGGCAGCCGTCTAGGCTACACCTTC. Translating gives CASSLVGSRLGYTF.

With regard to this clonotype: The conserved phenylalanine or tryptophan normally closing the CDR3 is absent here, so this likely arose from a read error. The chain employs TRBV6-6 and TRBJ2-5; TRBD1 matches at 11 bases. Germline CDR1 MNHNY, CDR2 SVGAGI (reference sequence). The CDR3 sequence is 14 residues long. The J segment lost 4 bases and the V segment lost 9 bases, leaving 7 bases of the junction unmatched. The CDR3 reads CASSGTGGLETQYL. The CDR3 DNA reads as TGTGCCAGTTCCGGGACAGGGGGGCTAGAGACCCAGTACCTC.

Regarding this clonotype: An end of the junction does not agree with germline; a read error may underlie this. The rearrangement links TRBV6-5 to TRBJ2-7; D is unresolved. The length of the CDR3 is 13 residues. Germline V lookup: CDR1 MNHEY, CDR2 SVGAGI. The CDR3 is CASTTRAAYEQYF. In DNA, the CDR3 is TGTGCCAGCACAACAAGGGCCGCATACGAGCAATACTTC.

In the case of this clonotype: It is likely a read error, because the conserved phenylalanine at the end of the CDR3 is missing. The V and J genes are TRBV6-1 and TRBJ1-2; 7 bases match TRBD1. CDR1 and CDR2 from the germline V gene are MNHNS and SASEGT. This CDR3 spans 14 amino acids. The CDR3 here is CASMGQLFNHGYTL. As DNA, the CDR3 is TGTGCCAGCATGGGACAGCTCTTTAACCATGGCTACACCCTC.

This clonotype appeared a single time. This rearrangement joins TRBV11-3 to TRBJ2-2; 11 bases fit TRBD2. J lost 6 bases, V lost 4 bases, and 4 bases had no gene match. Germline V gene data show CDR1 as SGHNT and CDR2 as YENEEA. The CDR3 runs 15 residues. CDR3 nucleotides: TGTGCCAGCAGCTCTCCGGGACTAGCGGCCGGGGAGCTGTTTTTT. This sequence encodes CASSSPGLAAGELFF.

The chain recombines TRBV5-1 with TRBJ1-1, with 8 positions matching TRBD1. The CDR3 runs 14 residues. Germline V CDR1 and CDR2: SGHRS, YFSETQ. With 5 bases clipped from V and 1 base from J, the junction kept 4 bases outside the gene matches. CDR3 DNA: TGCGCCAGCAGGGACAGGGAGGGGAACACTGAAGCTTTCTTT. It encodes CASRDREGNTEAFF. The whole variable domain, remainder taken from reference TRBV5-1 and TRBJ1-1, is KAGVTQTPRYLIKTRGQQVTLSCSPISGHRSVSWYQQTPGQGLQFLFEYFSETQRNKGNFPGRFSGRQFSNSRSEMNVSTLELGDSALYLCASRDREGNTEAFFGQGTRLTVV.

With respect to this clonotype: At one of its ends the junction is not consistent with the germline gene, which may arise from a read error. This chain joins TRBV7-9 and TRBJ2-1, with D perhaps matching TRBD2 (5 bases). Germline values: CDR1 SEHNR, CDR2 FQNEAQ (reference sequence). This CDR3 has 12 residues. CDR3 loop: CASSFFEGEQFF. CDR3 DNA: TGTGCCAGTAGCTTTTTTGAGGGTGAGCAGTTCTTC.

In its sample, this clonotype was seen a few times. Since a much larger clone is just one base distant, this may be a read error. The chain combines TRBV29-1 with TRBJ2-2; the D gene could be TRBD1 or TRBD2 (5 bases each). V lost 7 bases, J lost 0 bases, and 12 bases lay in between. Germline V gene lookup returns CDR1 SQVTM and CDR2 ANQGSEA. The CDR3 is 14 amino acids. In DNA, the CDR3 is TGCAGCGCAAAGGGACCAACGAACACCGGGGAGCTGTTTTTT. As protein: CSAKGPTNTGELFF.

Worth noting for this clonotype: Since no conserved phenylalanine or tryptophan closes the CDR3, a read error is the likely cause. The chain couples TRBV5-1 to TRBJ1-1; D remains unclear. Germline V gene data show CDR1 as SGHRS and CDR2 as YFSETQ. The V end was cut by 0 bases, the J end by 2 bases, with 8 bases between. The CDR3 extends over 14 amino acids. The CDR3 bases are TGCGCCAGCAGCTTGGCCATCAGAAACACTGAAGCTTTCTTA. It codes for CASSLAIRNTEAFL.

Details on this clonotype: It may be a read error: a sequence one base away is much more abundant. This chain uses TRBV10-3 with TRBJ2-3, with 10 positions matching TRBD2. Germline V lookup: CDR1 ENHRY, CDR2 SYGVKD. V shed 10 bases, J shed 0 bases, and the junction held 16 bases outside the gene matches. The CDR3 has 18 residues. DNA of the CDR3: TGTGCCAAGACCGGGGCTAGCGGGAGCGGTATTAGCACAGATACGCAGTATTTT. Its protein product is CAKTGASGSGISTDTQYF.

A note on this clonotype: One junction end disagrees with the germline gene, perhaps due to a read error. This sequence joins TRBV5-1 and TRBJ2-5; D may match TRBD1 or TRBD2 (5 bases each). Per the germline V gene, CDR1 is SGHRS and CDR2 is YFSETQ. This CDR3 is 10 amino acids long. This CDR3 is CASRGETKYF. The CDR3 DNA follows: TGCGCCAGCAGAGGGGAGACCAAGTACTTC.

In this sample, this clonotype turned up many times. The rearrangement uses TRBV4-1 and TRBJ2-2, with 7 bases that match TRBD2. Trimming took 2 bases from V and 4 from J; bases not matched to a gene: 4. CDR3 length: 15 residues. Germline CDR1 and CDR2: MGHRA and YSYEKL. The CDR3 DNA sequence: TGCGCCAGCAGCCAACGCGGGAGAGGCACCGGGGAGCTGTTTTTT. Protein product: CASSQRGRGTGELFF.

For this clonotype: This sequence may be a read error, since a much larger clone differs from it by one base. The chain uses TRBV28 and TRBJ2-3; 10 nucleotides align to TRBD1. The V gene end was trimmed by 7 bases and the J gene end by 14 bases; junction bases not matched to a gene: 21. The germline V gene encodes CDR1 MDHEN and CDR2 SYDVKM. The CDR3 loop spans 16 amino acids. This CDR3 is CASTRGGGTGDSGTYF. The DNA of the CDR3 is TGTGCCAGCACCAGAGGGGGGGGGACAGGGGATAGCGGGACGTATTTT.

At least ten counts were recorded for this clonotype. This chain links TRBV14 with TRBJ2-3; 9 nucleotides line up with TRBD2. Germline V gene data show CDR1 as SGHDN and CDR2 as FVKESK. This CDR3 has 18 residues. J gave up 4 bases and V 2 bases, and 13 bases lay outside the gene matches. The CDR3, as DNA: TGTGCCAGCAGCCAACTCATAGCGGGAGCGAATTCTCCAGATACGCAGTATTTT. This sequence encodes CASSQLIAGANSPDTQYF. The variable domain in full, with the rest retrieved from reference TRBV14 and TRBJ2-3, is EAGVTQFPSHSVIEKGQTVTLRCDPISGHDNLYWYRRVMGKEIKFLLHFVKESKQDESGMPNNRFLAERTGGTYSTLKVQPAELEDSGVYFCASSQLIAGANSPDTQYFGPGTRLTVL.

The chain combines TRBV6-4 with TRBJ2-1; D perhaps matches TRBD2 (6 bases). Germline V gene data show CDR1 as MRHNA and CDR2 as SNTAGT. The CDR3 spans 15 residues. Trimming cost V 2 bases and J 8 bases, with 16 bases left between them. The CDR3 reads CASSDLTSCVDEQFF. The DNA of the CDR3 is TGTGCCAGCAGTGACCTTACTAGCTGCGTAGATGAGCAGTTCTTC.

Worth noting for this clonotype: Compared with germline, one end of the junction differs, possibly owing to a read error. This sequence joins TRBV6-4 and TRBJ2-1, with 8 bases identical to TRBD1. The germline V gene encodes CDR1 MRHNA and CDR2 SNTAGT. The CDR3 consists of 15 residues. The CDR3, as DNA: TGTGCCAGCAATGACCAGGGGGCCGGTTACAATGAGCAGTTCTTC. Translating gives CASNDQGAGYNEQFF.

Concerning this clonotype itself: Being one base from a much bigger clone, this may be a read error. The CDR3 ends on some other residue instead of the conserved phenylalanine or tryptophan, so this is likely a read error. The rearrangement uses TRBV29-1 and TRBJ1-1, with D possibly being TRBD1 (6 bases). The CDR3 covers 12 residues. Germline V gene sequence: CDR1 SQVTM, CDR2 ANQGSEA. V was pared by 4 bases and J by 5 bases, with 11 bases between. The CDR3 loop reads CSVAGGPTEAFY. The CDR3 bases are TGCAGCGTTGCTGGGGGGCCGACTGAAGCTTTCTAT.

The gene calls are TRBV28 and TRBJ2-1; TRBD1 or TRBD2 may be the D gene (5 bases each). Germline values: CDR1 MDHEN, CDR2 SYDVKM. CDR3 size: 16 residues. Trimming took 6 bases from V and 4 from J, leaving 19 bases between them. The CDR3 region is CASSSLRGVRYNEQFF. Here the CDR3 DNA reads TGTGCCAGCAGCTCTTTGAGGGGAGTGCGATACAATGAGCAGTTCTTC.

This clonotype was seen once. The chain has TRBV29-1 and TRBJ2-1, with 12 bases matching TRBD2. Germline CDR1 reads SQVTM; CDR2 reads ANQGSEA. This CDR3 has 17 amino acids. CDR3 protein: CSVTRELAGGSMDEQFF. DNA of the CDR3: TGCAGTGTCACCAGGGAGCTAGCGGGAGGGTCCATGGATGAGCAGTTCTTC.